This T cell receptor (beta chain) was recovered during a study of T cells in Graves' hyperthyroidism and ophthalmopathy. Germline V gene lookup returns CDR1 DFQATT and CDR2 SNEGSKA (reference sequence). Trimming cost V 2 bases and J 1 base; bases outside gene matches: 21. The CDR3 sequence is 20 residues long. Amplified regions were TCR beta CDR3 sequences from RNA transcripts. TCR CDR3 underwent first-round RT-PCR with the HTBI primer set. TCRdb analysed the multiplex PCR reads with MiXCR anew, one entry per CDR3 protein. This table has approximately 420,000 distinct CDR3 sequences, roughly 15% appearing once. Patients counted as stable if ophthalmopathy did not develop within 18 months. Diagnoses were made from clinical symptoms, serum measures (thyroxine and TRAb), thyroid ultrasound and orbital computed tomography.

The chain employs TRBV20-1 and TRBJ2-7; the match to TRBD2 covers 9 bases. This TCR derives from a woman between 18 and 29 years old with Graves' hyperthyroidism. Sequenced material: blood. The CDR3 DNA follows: TGCAGTGCTAGAAACCCCCGTAGGCGGGAGGGCCCGGTTGAGTCCTACGAGCAGTACTTC. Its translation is CSARNPRRREGPVESYEQYF.